This T cell receptor beta chain was identified during a study of human T cells and chemical hapten exposure. In the study overall: 0.01% DPC was applied to the upper back in patch tests, which were read at 6 days. General study points: The donor cohort had alopecia, so its immune response may not match that of healthy people.

Time point specified: pre-sensitization, week 0. Treatment defined: therapeutic diphenylcyclopropenone sensitization with weekly scalp DPC. The drawing of blood occurred before each patch test was applied. As originally analysed: Sample-level TCR yields exhibited a median of approximately 89,000, with a range of 23,224 to 690,600. Each CDR3 protein gets one entry after TCRdb re-called the RACE reads with MiXCR. These V and J calls rely on TCRdb rather than the paper's analysis. This sample yields about 110,000 distinct CDR3 sequences, of which roughly 12% are seen a single time; around 1.5% belongs to the top ten. CDR3 length equals 16 residues. Germline V gives CDR1 SGHAT, CDR2 FQNNGV. With 0 bases removed from V and 5 bases from J, the gap between germline ends came to 14 bases. This clonotype was seen at least ten times. Its antigen is undetermined.

The source of this sequence is a woman in her forties or fifties with alopecia areata. Some clones in this sample may be carry-over from other donors' samples. This specimen consisted of whole blood, obtained in connection with sensitization to the hapten diphenylcyclopropenone (DPC). The rearrangement links TRBV11-2 to TRBJ1-5, with D tentatively TRBD1 (5 bases). The CDR3 spells CASSLDYRDPDQPQHF. CDR3 sequence (DNA): TGTGCCAGCAGCTTAGATTACCGGGACCCTGATCAGCCCCAGCATTTT. The full variable domain, in which reference TRBV11-2 and TRBJ1-5 provide the parts outside the CDR3, is EAGVAQSPRYKIIEKRQSVAFWCNPISGHATLYWYQQILGQGPKLLIQFQNNGVVDDSQLPKDRFSAERLKGVDSTLKIQPAKLEDSAVYLCASSLDYRDPDQPQHFGDGTRLSIL.